The 28 T cell receptor beta chains presented below share a single source sample, sequenced in a study of T cells after yellow fever vaccination. TCRdb re-called the 5' RACE reads through MiXCR, storing one row per CDR3 protein. The sample lists approximately 600,000 distinct CDR3 sequences; more than 9% were seen once. Source: PBMCs, taken on the day of the yellow fever booster vaccination. These receptors came from a man younger than 40 who received the YFV17D yellow fever vaccine.

This chain uses TRBV6-5 with TRBJ2-1; D might be TRBD1 (5 bases). The CDR3 has 16 amino acids. The germline V gene encodes CDR1 MNHEY and CDR2 SVGAGI. Trimming shortened V by 4 bases and J by 11 bases, and 24 bases separated the two germline ends. CDR3 region: CASSSVSGNVGRQQFF. The CDR3 coding sequence is TGTGCCAGCAGTTCGGTCTCAGGGAATGTCGGTCGCCAGCAGTTCTTC.

This rearrangement joins TRBV27 to TRBJ2-6; unclear D gene. The CDR3 covers 17 residues. V was trimmed by 5 bases and J by 0 bases, leaving 14 bases between them. Per germline, CDR1 MNHEY and CDR2 SMNVEV (reference sequence). In DNA form, the CDR3 reads TGTGCCAGCAGTCCTCTCCCCGTAGCCTCTGGGGCCAACGTCCTGACTTTC. This translates into CASSPLPVASGANVLTF. Full variable domain (outside the CDR3, taken from reference TRBV27 and TRBJ2-6): EAQVTQNPRYLITVTGKKLTVTCSQNMNHEYMSWYRQDPGLGLRQIYYSMNVEVTDKGDVPEGYKVSRKEKRNFPLILESPSPNQTSLYFCASSPLPVASGANVLTFGAGSRLTVL.

V is TRBV7-8 and J is TRBJ2-2, with no clear D. The germline V and J ends were trimmed by 5 bases and 7 bases, with 11 bases remaining between them. Per germline, CDR1 SGHVS and CDR2 FQNEAQ. This CDR3 region has 13 residues. The DNA for the CDR3 is TGTGCCAGCAGCCTTAACGGAGACGGGGAGCTGTTTTTT. It translates to CASSLNGDGELFF.

This clonotype was counted only a few times. The chain is built from TRBV24-1 and TRBJ2-4; TRBD2 matches 11 bases. The V gene's germline CDR1 is KGHDR and CDR2 SFDVKD. V was pared by 0 bases and J by 0 bases, with 9 bases of the junction left unmatched. CDR3 length equals 20 residues. Here the CDR3 DNA reads TGTGCCACCAGTGATTTGCAGATAGCGGGAGGGCCCGTAGCCAAAAACATTCAGTACTTC. Translation gives CATSDLQIAGGPVAKNIQYF.

There are a few counts of this clonotype. The CDR3 here is CASSRGESSYNEQFF. CDR3 in DNA: TGTGCCAGCAGCCGGGGGGAGAGCTCCTACAATGAGCAGTTCTTC. This chain links TRBV7-2 with TRBJ2-1; 7 nucleotides align to TRBD2. CDR1 is SGHTA and CDR2 is FQGNSA in the germline V gene. This CDR3 comprises 15 residues. Trimming cost V 5 bases and J 0 bases; bases outside gene matches: 4.

This chain links TRBV18 with TRBJ2-7; D call uncertain. This CDR3 spans 14 amino acids. CDR1 is KGHSH, CDR2 LQKENI, per germline. Trimming cost V 0 bases and J 1 base, with 7 bases left between them. As DNA, the CDR3 is TGTGCCAGCTCACCACCGTACGGATCCTACGAGCAGTACTTC. It translates to CASSPPYGSYEQYF.

There are a few counts of this clonotype. This chain uses TRBV7-9 with TRBJ1-1; TRBD1 is a possible D gene (5 bases). Deletions cut 5 bases from V and 1 base from J, with 14 bases between. The CDR3 is 15 amino acids. The germline CDR1 and CDR2 sequences are SEHNR and FQNEAQ (reference sequence). CDR3 region: CASSGLGLGNTEAFF. CDR3 DNA: TGTGCCAGCAGCGGGCTGGGGCTGGGGAACACTGAAGCTTTCTTT. The whole variable domain, remainder taken from reference TRBV7-9 and TRBJ1-1, is DTGVSQNPRHKITKRGQNVTFRCDPISEHNRLYWYRQTLGQGPEFLTYFQNEAQLEKSRLLSDRFSAERPKGSFSTLEIQRTEQGDSAMYLCASSGLGLGNTEAFFGQGTRLTVV.

This sequence joins TRBV9 and TRBJ2-7; possible D gene TRBD1, 5 bases. Deletions cut 0 bases from V and 4 bases from J, with 11 bases between. The CDR3 has 14 amino acids. Germline V gives CDR1 SGDLS, CDR2 YYNGEE. CDR3 nucleotide sequence: TGTGCCAGCAGCGTAGAAGGACAACCGTACGAGCAGTACTTC. This translates into CASSVEGQPYEQYF.

This chain joins TRBV5-4 and TRBJ2-5, with a tentative D call TRBD2 (6 bases). This CDR3 has 16 amino acids. Germline values: CDR1 SGHNT, CDR2 YYREEE (reference sequence). Deletions cut 1 base from V and 1 base from J, with 14 bases between. The CDR3, as DNA: TGTGCCAGCAGCTTGTCCGGGTTTAGCGGCCAAGAGACCCAGTACTTC. It encodes CASSLSGFSGQETQYF.

This rearrangement joins TRBV19 to TRBJ2-1; 11 positions match TRBD2. The CDR3 runs to 16 residues. The J segment lost 0 bases and the V segment lost 3 bases, leaving 1 base of the junction unmatched. The germline gives CDR1 LNHDA, CDR2 SQIVND (reference sequence). CDR3 region: CASSILAGGSYNEQFF. CDR3 coding DNA: TGTGCCAGTAGTATCCTAGCGGGAGGCTCCTACAATGAGCAGTTCTTC.

This clonotype was detected a few times. CDR3 DNA sequence: TGTGCCAGCAGTCCCCTCTCGACAATCAGAGGGGGTACTGAAGCTTTCTTT. Protein product: CASSPLSTIRGGTEAFF. The gene calls are TRBV28 and TRBJ1-1; a possible D gene is TRBD1 (6 bases). The CDR3 is 17 amino acids. Trimming took 5 bases from V and 5 from J, leaving 24 bases between them. Per germline, CDR1 MDHEN and CDR2 SYDVKM.

J is TRBJ2-2 and V is TRBV2, with 9 nucleotides matching TRBD2. The V and J ends lost 7 bases and 1 base, in that order; junction bases with no gene match: 4. Germline lookup yields CDR1 SNHLY and CDR2 FYNNEI. The CDR3 covers 15 residues. The CDR3 loop reads CASIPAGGNTGELFF. As DNA, the CDR3 is TGTGCCAGCATCCCAGCGGGGGGGAACACCGGGGAGCTGTTTTTT.

The gene calls are TRBV5-5 and TRBJ2-1; D tentatively fits TRBD1 or TRBD2 (5 bases each). From germline, CDR1 is SGHKS and CDR2 YYEKEE (reference sequence). The ends were cut back, 1 base at V and 6 bases at J, with 20 bases in the middle. The length of the CDR3 is 17 residues. For the CDR3, the DNA is TGTGCCAGCAGCTTGACGGCGCGTCTAGCCGACAGCAATGAGCAGTTCTTC. This sequence encodes CASSLTARLADSNEQFF. Using reference TRBV5-5 and TRBJ2-1 for the parts outside the CDR3, the full variable domain is DAGVTQSPTHLIKTRGQQVTLRCSPISGHKSVSWYQQVLGQGPQFIFQYYEKEERGRGNFPDRFSARQFPNYSSELNVNALLLGDSALYLCASSLTARLADSNEQFFGPGTRLTVL.

The sample holds a few counts of this clonotype. The chain carries TRBV7-2 and TRBJ2-1; D call uncertain. This CDR3 spans 14 amino acids. V was trimmed by 3 bases and J by 1 base, leaving 7 bases between them. In germline, CDR1 is SGHTA, CDR2 FQGNSA. CDR3 sequence (DNA): TGTGCCAGCAGCTTTACATTATCCTACAATGAGCAGTTCTTC. Its translation is CASSFTLSYNEQFF.

This sequence joins TRBV20-1 and TRBJ2-1; TRBD2 matches at 14 bases. This CDR3 region has 19 residues. V was clipped by 3 bases and J by 1 base; unmatched bases: 11. Germline lookup yields CDR1 DFQATT and CDR2 SNEGSKA (reference sequence). This CDR3 is CSARNSGTSGSGSYNEQFF. The CDR3, as DNA: TGCAGTGCTAGGAACTCCGGGACTAGCGGGAGTGGGTCCTACAATGAGCAGTTCTTC.

The rearrangement links TRBV9 to TRBJ2-7; TRBD1 aligns across 7 bases. Trimming cost V 5 bases and J 0 bases; bases outside gene matches: 8. Germline V gene sequence: CDR1 SGDLS, CDR2 YYNGEE. CDR3 size: 15 residues. The CDR3 DNA reads TGTGCCAGCAGTCCAACAGGGGCGAACTCCTACGAGCAGTACTTC. Translated: CASSPTGANSYEQYF. Drawing the rest from reference TRBV9 and TRBJ2-7, the complete variable domain is DSGVTQTPKHLITATGQRVTLRCSPRSGDLSVYWYQQSLDQGLQFLIQYYNGEERAKGNILERFSAQQFPDLHSELNLSSLELGDSALYFCASSPTGANSYEQYFGPGTRLTVT.

The table lists this clonotype with a few counts. V and J are TRBV28 and TRBJ2-5; TRBD2 agrees at 7 bases. Germline CDR1 reads MDHEN; CDR2 reads SYDVKM. The CDR3 is 16 residues long. After removal of 3 bases from V and 7 bases from J, the junction contained 14 bases not matched to a gene. The CDR3 bases are TGTGCCAGCAGTTTCACCGGGGCGGGAGCTACTGTGACCCAGTACTTC. Translating gives CASSFTGAGATVTQYF. Full variable domain (missing parts from reference TRBV28 and TRBJ2-5): DVKVTQSSRYLVKRTGEKVFLECVQDMDHENMFWYRQDPGLGLRLIYFSYDVKMKEKGDIPEGYSVSREKKERFSLILESASTNQTSMYLCASSFTGAGATVTQYFGPGTRLLVL.

This clonotype was detected a few times. The V gene is TRBV10-3, the J gene TRBJ1-2; 8 bases align to TRBD1. The germline V gene encodes CDR1 ENHRY and CDR2 SYGVKD. V gave up 10 bases and J gave up 6 bases; unmatched junction bases: 13. This CDR3 is 14 amino acids long. CDR3 sequence (DNA): TGTGCCACCCGTGATCCAGGGGGCGTTAATGGCTACACCTTC. Its protein product is CATRDPGGVNGYTF.

The J gene is TRBJ2-1, the V gene TRBV5-8, with 12 bases aligning to TRBD2. The germline gives CDR1 SGHTS, CDR2 YDEGEE. V dropped 2 bases and J dropped 0; count of bases not matched to a gene: 18. The CDR3 is 22 amino acids. The CDR3 protein is CASSLGLGETSGRGSSYNEQFF. The CDR3, as DNA: TGTGCCAGCAGCTTAGGCCTAGGTGAGACTAGCGGGAGAGGAAGCTCCTACAATGAGCAGTTCTTC.

The sample holds a few counts of this clonotype. The chain carries TRBV20-1 and TRBJ2-5; 9 bases are shared with TRBD2. Germline V lookup: CDR1 DFQATT, CDR2 SNEGSKA (reference sequence). The trim removed 5 bases at V and 7 bases at J, leaving 17 bases unmatched. The CDR3 is 16 amino acids. The CDR3 here is CSARRNLASGMGTQYF. CDR3 in DNA: TGCAGTGCTCGAAGGAACCTGGCTAGCGGGATGGGGACCCAGTACTTC.

This rearrangement joins TRBV29-1 to TRBJ1-2; D not resolved. This CDR3 contains 11 residues. Germline assignment: CDR1 SQVTM and CDR2 ANQGSEA. Trimming shortened V by 4 bases and J by 6 bases, and 9 bases separated the two germline ends. CDR3 amino acids: CSVGGIDGYTF. CDR3 nucleotides: TGCAGCGTTGGGGGTATCGATGGCTACACCTTC.

The CDR3 sequence is CASSGGLARYNEQFF. The CDR3 DNA reads TGTGCCAGCAGTGGCGGACTAGCCCGTTACAATGAGCAGTTCTTC. V and J are TRBV2 and TRBJ2-1; 8 bases agree with TRBD2. The CDR3 contains 15 residues. After removal of 4 bases from V and 4 bases from J, the junction contained 6 bases not matched to a gene. CDR1 is SNHLY and CDR2 is FYNNEI in the germline V gene.

Only a few counts were recorded for this clonotype. The chain recombines TRBV2 with TRBJ2-1; TRBD2 matches 9 bases. Germline assignment: CDR1 SNHLY and CDR2 FYNNEI. J was trimmed by 3 bases and V by 3 bases; bases with no gene match: 3. The CDR3 is 15 amino acids. Here the CDR3 DNA reads TGTGCCAGCAGTGAGGCGGGAGGGAGCTACAATGAGCAGTTCTTC. This encodes CASSEAGGSYNEQFF.

V is TRBV18 and J is TRBJ1-6; possibly TRBD1 for D (6 bases). The CDR3 contains 15 residues. Trimming removed 2 bases at V and 9 bases at J, with 14 bases between. Germline values: CDR1 KGHSH, CDR2 LQKENI. Here the CDR3 DNA reads TGTGCCAGCTCACCAACTTTATCAGGGGCTTCACCCCTCCACTTT. Encoded protein: CASSPTLSGASPLHF.

V is TRBV20-1 and J is TRBJ1-2; D is perhaps TRBD1 (5 bases). This CDR3 is 13 amino acids long. Trimming left V 0 bases short and J 3 bases short, with 8 bases between. Per the germline V gene, CDR1 is DFQATT and CDR2 is SNEGSKA (reference sequence). The CDR3 sequence is CSARERGYYGYTF. CDR3 in DNA: TGCAGTGCTAGAGAACGGGGGTACTATGGCTACACCTTC.

Only a few counts were recorded for this clonotype. The gene calls are TRBV7-9 and TRBJ2-7; perhaps TRBD1 as D (6 bases). The germline V gene has CDR1 SEHNR and CDR2 FQNEAQ (reference sequence). The CDR3 is 14 amino acids. V was pared by 7 bases and J by 7 bases, with 20 bases between. The CDR3 loop is CASTPGAKLGEQYF. The CDR3 DNA follows: TGTGCCAGCACGCCAGGGGCCAAATTGGGGGAGCAGTACTTC.

In this sample, this clonotype turned up many times. The rearrangement uses TRBV6-1 and TRBJ2-7, with TRBD2 as a possible D gene (5 bases). V lost 5 bases, J lost 4 bases, and 15 bases lay in between. The CDR3 is made up of 14 amino acids. Germline-derived CDR1 and CDR2 are MNHNS and SASEGT. The CDR3 DNA is TGTGCCAGCAGTCCCACTAGGAGAGCATACGAGCAGTACTTC. Translating gives CASSPTRRAYEQYF.

V usage is TRBV7-9 and J usage is TRBJ1-4; D is undetermined. CDR1 SEHNR and CDR2 FQNEAQ come from the germline V gene (reference sequence). Between the trimmed V and J ends, which lost 5 bases and 5 bases, there was a span of 12 bases. This CDR3 region has 14 residues. As DNA, the CDR3 is TGTGCCAGCAGCCCCCTGTTGCCCAATGAAAAACTGTTTTTT. This sequence encodes CASSPLLPNEKLFF. Full variable domain (missing parts from reference TRBV7-9 and TRBJ1-4): DTGVSQNPRHKITKRGQNVTFRCDPISEHNRLYWYRQTLGQGPEFLTYFQNEAQLEKSRLLSDRFSAERPKGSFSTLEIQRTEQGDSAMYLCASSPLLPNEKLFFGSGTQLSVL.